This TCR beta chain comes out of a study of cytomegalovirus exposure and HLA in healthy donors. General study points: Some V segments could not be told apart, so they were left out, TRBV6-2 and TRBV6-3 among them. The study put under 200 TCR beta chains on its list as cytomegalovirus-associated.

Both 60 Vbeta primers and 13 Jbeta primers went into the PCR. The table came from immunoSEQ multiplex PCR; TCRdb's copy has only in-frame clones and leaves some out. The top ten clones hold about 1.2% of a sample with fewer than 250,000 clones, about 85% of them seen once. CDR1 and CDR2 from the germline V gene are MNHEY and SMNVEV (reference sequence). The CDR3 has 15 residues. V gave up 5 bases and J gave up 10 bases; unmatched junction bases: 10. Note on this clone: As yet, its antigen is unknown.

This chain connects TRBV27 to TRBJ2-1; 11 bases align to TRBD1. The sample consisted of PBMCs. The TCR sequence derives from a human donor in good health. Here the CDR3 reads CASSPYPGTGGEQFF. Written as DNA, the CDR3 is TGTGCCAGCAGTCCTTACCCCGGGACAGGGGGGGAGCAGTTCTTC.